Listed here is a single TCR beta chain. Only in-frame clones appear in the TCRdb table, and some are missing; sequencing was by immunoSEQ multiplex PCR. Altogether under 650,000 clones are present, almost 97% being singletons, with the ten largest covering 0.055% to 0.075%. This entry belongs to a study of shared clonotypes between healthy human individuals. CDR3 size: 15 residues. V shed 1 base, J shed 0 bases, and the junction held 4 bases outside the gene matches. From germline, CDR1 is SGHRS and CDR2 YFSETQ. Sequencing was carried out using naive CD4+ T cells sorted from blood. Subset described: CD45RA+ positively selected. This clonotype was obtained from a woman aged 25 to 39 in good health. The rearrangement links TRBV5-1 to TRBJ2-7; 7 bases align to TRBD2. CDR3 bases: TGCGCCAGCAGCTTGCGGAGCGGGACCTCCTACGAGCAGTACTTC. It codes for CASSLRSGTSYEQYF.